One sample yielded the 16 T cell receptor beta chains listed below, sequenced in a study of blood T cell repertoires in COVID-19. Sequenced by immunoSEQ multiplex PCR; TCRdb stores in-frame clones only, minus some. The sample shows 80,000 to 100,000 clones, around 84% of them seen only once. What was sequenced was peripheral blood. These receptor sequences come from a woman aged 55-69 years in a cohort sampled during active or convalescent COVID-19.

V and J are TRBV4-1 and TRBJ1-5; D call uncertain. The length of the CDR3 is 15 residues. The germline V gene has CDR1 MGHRA and CDR2 YSYEKL. The V end lost 0 bases, the J end lost 2 bases, and 8 bases lay between the germline ends. This CDR3 reads CASSQERTRNQPQHF. The DNA of the CDR3 is TGCGCCAGCAGCCAAGAGAGAACTCGCAATCAGCCCCAGCATTTT.

The J gene is TRBJ1-6, the V gene TRBV7-2; tentatively, D is TRBD1 (5 bases). The CDR3 sequence is 14 residues long. The germline V gene has CDR1 SGHTA and CDR2 FQGNSA. Deletions cut 1 base from V and 7 bases from J, with 8 bases between. CDR3 bases: TGTGCCAGCAGCTTAGGGGGGGGGAATTCACCCCTCCACTTT. It codes for CASSLGGGNSPLHF.

V usage is TRBV28 and J usage is TRBJ2-6, with D perhaps matching TRBD1 (6 bases). Trimming took off 4 bases at V and 2 bases at J, with 9 bases between the two ends. Germline assignment: CDR1 MDHEN and CDR2 SYDVKM. CDR3 size: 15 residues. The CDR3 coding sequence is TGTGCCAGCAGTTGGTCAGGGGCTGGGGCCAACGTCCTGACTTTC. It specifies CASSWSGAGANVLTF. The full variable domain, in which reference TRBV28 and TRBJ2-6 provide the parts outside the CDR3, is DVKVTQSSRYLVKRTGEKVFLECVQDMDHENMFWYRQDPGLGLRLIYFSYDVKMKEKGDIPEGYSVSREKKERFSLILESASTNQTSMYLCASSWSGAGANVLTFGAGSRLTVL.

J is TRBJ1-5 and V is TRBV5-1, with D perhaps TRBD1 (5 bases). The CDR3 runs to 13 residues. Germline V lookup: CDR1 SGHRS, CDR2 YFSETQ. Deletions cut 1 base from V and 4 bases from J, with 6 bases between. For the CDR3, the DNA is TGCGCCAGCAGCTTGACAGGTAATCAGCCCCAGCATTTT. This translates into CASSLTGNQPQHF.

The chain couples TRBV11-2 to TRBJ1-2, with D perhaps TRBD1 (5 bases). Germline lookup yields CDR1 SGHAT and CDR2 FQNNGV. Trimming left V 7 bases short and J 0 bases short, with 12 bases between. The CDR3 is made up of 14 amino acids. CDR3 nucleotide sequence: TGTGCCAGCACCCTGACAGACTCTAACTATGGCTACACCTTC. Encoded protein: CASTLTDSNYGYTF.

The CDR3 protein is CASRARVADDNNEQFF. Written as DNA, the CDR3 is TGTGCCAGCAGGGCAAGGGTAGCGGACGATAACAATGAGCAGTTCTTC. V and J are TRBV7-9 and TRBJ2-1, with D possibly being TRBD2 (6 bases). V shed 6 bases and J shed 5 bases, with 20 bases lying between them. This CDR3 is 16 amino acids long. Germline assignment: CDR1 SEHNR and CDR2 FQNEAQ (reference sequence).

This clone occurred once. J is TRBJ2-5 and V is TRBV30, with TRBD2 matching over 13 bases. Germline V lookup: CDR1 GTSNPN, CDR2 SVGIG (reference sequence). With V trimmed by 2 bases and J by 5 bases, 5 bases remained unmatched. The CDR3 totals 15 residues. The CDR3 nucleotides are TGTGCCTGGAGTCTGGGACTAGCGGGGATCGAGACCCAGTACTTC. It is translated as CAWSLGLAGIETQYF.

The chain uses TRBV11-1 and TRBJ1-2; the D gene is possibly TRBD1 (6 bases). Germline loops: CDR1 SGHAT, CDR2 FQDESV (reference sequence). Trimming pared 3 bases from V and 4 bases from J, leaving 18 bases between. CDR3 size: 16 residues. CDR3 in amino acids: CASSFRGGASRYGYTF. CDR3 in DNA: TGTGCCAGCAGCTTTAGGGGGGGCGCTTCCCGCTATGGCTACACCTTC.

This chain uses TRBV4-1 with TRBJ2-3, with a tentative D call TRBD1 (6 bases). The V end was cut by 1 base, the J end by 0 bases, with 14 bases between. Germline lookup yields CDR1 MGHRA and CDR2 YSYEKL. The CDR3 extends over 17 amino acids. The CDR3 DNA reads as TGCGCCAGCAGCCAAGGCCCACAGGGCCATAGCACAGATACGCAGTATTTT. Its protein product is CASSQGPQGHSTDTQYF.

This rearrangement joins TRBV4-2 to TRBJ1-2, with D possibly being TRBD1 (6 bases). Trimming removed 4 bases from V and 3 bases from J, with 9 bases in between. Per the germline V gene, CDR1 is LGHNA and CDR2 is YNFKEQ. CDR3 size: 13 residues. The CDR3 here is CASSPKGDYGYTF. The CDR3 nucleotides read TGTGCCAGCAGCCCTAAGGGGGACTATGGCTACACCTTC.

This chain connects TRBV30 to TRBJ2-7, with TRBD2 identical over 7 bases. CDR3 length equals 13 residues. Germline CDR1 GTSNPN, CDR2 SVGIG (reference sequence). With V trimmed by 3 bases and J by 4 bases, 6 bases remained unmatched. Here the CDR3 reads CAWRGGRRYEQYF. CDR3 bases: TGTGCCTGGAGGGGGGGGAGGAGGTACGAGCAGTACTTC.

The gene calls are TRBV5-1 and TRBJ2-5; possibly TRBD1 for D (5 bases). The ends were cut back, 0 bases at V and 5 bases at J, with 14 bases in the middle. The CDR3 spans 15 residues. Per the germline V gene, CDR1 is SGHRS and CDR2 is YFSETQ. CDR3 bases: TGCGCCAGCAGCTTGGCCCCCTCAGGGTCTGAGACCCAGTACTTC. Its protein product is CASSLAPSGSETQYF.

This chain uses TRBV6-5 with TRBJ2-7; 8 bases match TRBD1. CDR3 length equals 16 residues. J was trimmed by 7 bases and V by 0 bases; bases with no gene match: 11. CDR1 and CDR2 from the germline V gene are MNHEY and SVGAGI. CDR3 DNA sequence: TGTGCCAGCAGTTACTCGATGCCAGGGGGCTCTGGGGAGCAGTACTTC. Its protein product is CASSYSMPGGSGEQYF.

Note on this clone: A read error may account for a junction end that differs from germline. The chain uses TRBV7-6 and TRBJ2-3; the match to TRBD2 covers 8 bases. Germline CDR1 is SGHVS and CDR2 is FNYEAQ. The CDR3 runs 16 residues. The CDR3 DNA reads TGTACCAGCAGCCCGGAGCGGGGGAGCCTCCCGGATACGCAGTATTTT. This codes for CTSSPERGSLPDTQYF. Full variable domain (outside the CDR3, taken from reference TRBV7-6 and TRBJ2-3): GAGVSQSPRYKVTKRGQDVALRCDPISGHVSLYWYRQALGQGPEFLTYFNYEAQQDKSGLPNDRFSAERPEGSISTLTIQRTEQRDSAMYRCTSSPERGSLPDTQYFGPGTRLTVL.

The chain carries TRBV29-1 and TRBJ2-5, with D possibly matching TRBD1 (6 bases). The CDR3 is 12 amino acids. Germline CDR1 reads SQVTM; CDR2 reads ANQGSEA. Trimming stripped 4 bases from V and 2 bases from J, with 8 bases between. This chain's CDR3 is CSVGGRQETQYF. The CDR3 nucleotides are TGCAGCGTTGGGGGGCGGCAAGAGACCCAGTACTTC.

V is TRBV12-5 and J is TRBJ2-3; TRBD2 agrees at 13 bases. The ends lost 5 bases at V and 5 bases at J; junction bases unmatched: 10. Germline V gene lookup returns CDR1 LGHNT and CDR2 FRNRAP. This CDR3 has 17 residues. This CDR3 reads CASGPGLAGSAQDTQYF. The CDR3 DNA reads TGTGCTAGTGGTCCGGGACTAGCGGGATCAGCACAAGATACGCAGTATTTT.